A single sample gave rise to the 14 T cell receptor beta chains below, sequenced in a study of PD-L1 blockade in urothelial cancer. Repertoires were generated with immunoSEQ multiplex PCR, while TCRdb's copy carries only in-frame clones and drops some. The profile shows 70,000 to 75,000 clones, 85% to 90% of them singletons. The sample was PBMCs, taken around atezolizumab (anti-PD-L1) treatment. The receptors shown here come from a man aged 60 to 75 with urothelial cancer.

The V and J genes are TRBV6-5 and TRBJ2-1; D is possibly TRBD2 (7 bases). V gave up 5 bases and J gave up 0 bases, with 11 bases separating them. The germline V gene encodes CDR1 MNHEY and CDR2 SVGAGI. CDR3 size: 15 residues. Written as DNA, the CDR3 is TGTGCCAGCAGTCGCGGGGGCCTCTCCTACAATGAGCAGTTCTTC. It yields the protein CASSRGGLSYNEQFF.

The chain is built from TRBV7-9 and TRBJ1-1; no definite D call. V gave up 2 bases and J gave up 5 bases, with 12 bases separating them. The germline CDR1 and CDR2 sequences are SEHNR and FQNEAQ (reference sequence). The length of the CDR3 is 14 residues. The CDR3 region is CASSLNQYPTEAFF. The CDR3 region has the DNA TGTGCCAGCAGCTTAAACCAGTACCCAACTGAAGCTTTCTTT.

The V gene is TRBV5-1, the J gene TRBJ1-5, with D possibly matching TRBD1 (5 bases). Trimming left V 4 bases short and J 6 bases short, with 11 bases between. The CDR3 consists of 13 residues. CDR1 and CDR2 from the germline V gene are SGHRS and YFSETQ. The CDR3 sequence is CASSVGPSQPQHF. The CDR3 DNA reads TGCGCCAGCAGCGTGGGGCCTTCTCAGCCCCAGCATTTT.

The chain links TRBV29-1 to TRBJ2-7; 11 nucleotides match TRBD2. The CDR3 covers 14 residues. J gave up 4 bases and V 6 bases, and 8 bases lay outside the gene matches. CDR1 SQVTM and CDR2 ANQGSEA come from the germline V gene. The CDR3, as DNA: TGCAGCGTGGACGGGACTAGCGGAGATTACGAGCAGTACTTC. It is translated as CSVDGTSGDYEQYF.

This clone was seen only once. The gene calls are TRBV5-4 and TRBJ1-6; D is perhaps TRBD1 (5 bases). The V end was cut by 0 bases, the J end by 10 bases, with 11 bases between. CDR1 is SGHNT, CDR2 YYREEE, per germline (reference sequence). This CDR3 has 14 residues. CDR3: CASSLDRIKSPLHF. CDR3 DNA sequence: TGTGCCAGCAGCTTGGACAGGATCAAGTCACCCCTCCACTTT.

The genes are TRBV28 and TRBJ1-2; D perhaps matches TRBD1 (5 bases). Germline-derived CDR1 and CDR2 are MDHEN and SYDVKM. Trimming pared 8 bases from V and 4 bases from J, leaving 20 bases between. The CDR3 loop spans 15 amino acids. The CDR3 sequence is CASGEFGTDVYGYTF. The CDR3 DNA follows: TGTGCCAGCGGCGAGTTCGGGACTGACGTCTATGGCTACACCTTC.

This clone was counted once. The CDR3 sequence: CASSVTGAYGYTF. The CDR3 nucleotides read TGTGCCAGCAGCGTTACAGGAGCCTATGGCTACACCTTC. The chain links TRBV6-5 to TRBJ1-2; possible D gene TRBD1, 5 bases. This CDR3 contains 13 residues. Deletions cut 6 bases from V and 4 bases from J, with 12 bases between. Germline CDR1 reads MNHEY; CDR2 reads SVGAGI.

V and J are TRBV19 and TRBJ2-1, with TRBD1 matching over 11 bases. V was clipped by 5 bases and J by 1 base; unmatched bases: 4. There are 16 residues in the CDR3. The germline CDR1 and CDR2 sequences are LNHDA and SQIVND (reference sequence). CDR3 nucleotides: TGTGCCAGTAGTTCCGGGACAGGGGGTTCCTACAATGAGCAGTTCTTC. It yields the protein CASSSGTGGSYNEQFF.

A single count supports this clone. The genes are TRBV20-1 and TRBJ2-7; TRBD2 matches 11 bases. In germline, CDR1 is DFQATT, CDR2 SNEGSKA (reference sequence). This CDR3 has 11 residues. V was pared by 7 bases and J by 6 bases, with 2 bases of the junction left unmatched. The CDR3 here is CSGTSGSEQYF. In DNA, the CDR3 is TGCAGTGGAACTAGCGGGAGCGAGCAGTACTTC.

The CDR3 loop reads CASSYSRQGDSPLHF. The DNA of the CDR3 is TGTGCCAGCAGTTACTCACGACAGGGTGATTCACCCCTCCACTTT. This sequence joins TRBV6-5 and TRBJ1-6, with 7 bases fitting TRBD1. The germline V gene encodes CDR1 MNHEY and CDR2 SVGAGI. V was pared by 0 bases and J by 8 bases, with 4 bases of the junction left unmatched. This CDR3 is 15 amino acids long.

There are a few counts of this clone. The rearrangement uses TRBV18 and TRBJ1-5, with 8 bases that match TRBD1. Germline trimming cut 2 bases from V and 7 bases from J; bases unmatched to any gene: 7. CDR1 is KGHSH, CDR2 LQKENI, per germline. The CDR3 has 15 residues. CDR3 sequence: CASSPSPGGRQPQHF. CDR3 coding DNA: TGTGCCAGCTCACCATCCCCAGGGGGCAGGCAGCCCCAGCATTTT.

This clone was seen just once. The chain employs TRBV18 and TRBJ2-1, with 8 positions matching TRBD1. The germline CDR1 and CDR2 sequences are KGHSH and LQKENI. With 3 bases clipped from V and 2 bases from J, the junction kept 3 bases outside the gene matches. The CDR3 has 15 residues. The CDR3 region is CASSPGTGPYNEQFF. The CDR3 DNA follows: TGTGCCAGCTCACCCGGGACAGGCCCCTACAATGAGCAGTTCTTC.

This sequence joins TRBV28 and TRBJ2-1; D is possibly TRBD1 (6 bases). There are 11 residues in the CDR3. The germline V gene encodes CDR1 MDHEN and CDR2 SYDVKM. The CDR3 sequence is CESGKGDEQFF. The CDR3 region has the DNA TGTGAGTCGGGGAAGGGGGATGAGCAGTTCTTC.

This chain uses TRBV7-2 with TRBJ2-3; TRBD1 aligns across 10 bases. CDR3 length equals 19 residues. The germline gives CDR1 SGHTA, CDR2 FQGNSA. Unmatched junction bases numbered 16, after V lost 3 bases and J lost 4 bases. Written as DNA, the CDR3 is TGTGCCAGCAGCTTCCCGATGGACCGGCGACAGGGGGCCTCAGATACGCAGTATTTT. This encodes CASSFPMDRRQGASDTQYF.